The subject of this entry is one T cell receptor beta chain. Its antigen remains unidentified. The germline V and J ends were trimmed by 2 bases and 15 bases, with 5 bases remaining between them. The CDR3 length is 10 residues. Germline-derived CDR1 and CDR2 are SNHLY and FYNNEI. Profiling of TCR beta VDJ combinations and CDR3 sequences used genomic DNA as template. TCRdb itself ran the reads through MiXCR, one entry per CDR3 protein. The table has 150,000 to 200,000 distinct CDR3 sequences, less than 50% seen once. For sequencing, patients were chosen who had shown expansion of CD8+CD57+ cells by flow cytometry. This sample was taken from a study of CD8+CD57+ T cells in acquired aplastic anemia. General observations from the study: The study found no significant CD8+ Simpson's diversity difference between patients and controls.

The chain combines TRBV2 with TRBJ1-6, with D unclear. The sample taken for sequencing was sorted CD4+, CD8+, or CD8+CD57+ T cells (not recorded which) from PBMCs. This TCR came from a human donor with aplastic anemia. The CDR3 here is CASSERDLHF. Written as DNA, the CDR3 is TGTGCCAGCAGTGAAAGGGACCTCCACTTT.